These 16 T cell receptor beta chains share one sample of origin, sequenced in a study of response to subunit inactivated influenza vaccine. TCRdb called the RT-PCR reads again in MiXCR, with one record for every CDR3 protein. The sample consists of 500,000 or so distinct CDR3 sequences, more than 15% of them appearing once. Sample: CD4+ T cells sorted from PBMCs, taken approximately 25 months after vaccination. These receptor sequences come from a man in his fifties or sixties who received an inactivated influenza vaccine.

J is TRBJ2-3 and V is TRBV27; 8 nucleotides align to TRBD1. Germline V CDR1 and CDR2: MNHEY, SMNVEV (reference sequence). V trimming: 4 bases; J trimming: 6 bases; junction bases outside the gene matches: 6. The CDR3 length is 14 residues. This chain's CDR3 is CASSYDRGGDTQYF. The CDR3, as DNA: TGTGCCAGCAGTTACGACAGGGGTGGCGATACGCAGTATTTT.

The CDR3, as DNA: TGTGCCAGCACCTCCAAAAGGCTAGCGGGAGGGCACACCGGGGAGCTGTTTTTT. Encoded protein: CASTSKRLAGGHTGELFF. The V call is TRBV11-2, the J call TRBJ2-2; the match to TRBD2 covers 12 bases. V dropped 7 bases and J dropped 3; count of bases not matched to a gene: 12. Germline lookup yields CDR1 SGHAT and CDR2 FQNNGV. The CDR3 runs 18 residues.

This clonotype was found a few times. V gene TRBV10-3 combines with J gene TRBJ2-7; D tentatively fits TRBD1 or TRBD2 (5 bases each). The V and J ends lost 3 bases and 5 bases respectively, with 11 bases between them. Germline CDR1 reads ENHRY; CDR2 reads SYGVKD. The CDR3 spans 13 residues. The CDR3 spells CAISDKGDDEQYF. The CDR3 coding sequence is TGTGCCATCAGTGATAAAGGGGACGACGAGCAGTACTTC.

DNA of the CDR3: TGCAGTGCTAGAGAGGTTCCGGGACGGATTAGCACAGATACGCAGTATTTT. Translated, it gives CSAREVPGRISTDTQYF. The chain uses TRBV20-1 and TRBJ2-3; either TRBD1 or TRBD2 may fit D (5 bases each). The CDR3 is 17 amino acids. Germline V gives CDR1 DFQATT, CDR2 SNEGSKA (reference sequence). V lost 0 bases to trimming and J lost 0 bases, with 16 bases between them.

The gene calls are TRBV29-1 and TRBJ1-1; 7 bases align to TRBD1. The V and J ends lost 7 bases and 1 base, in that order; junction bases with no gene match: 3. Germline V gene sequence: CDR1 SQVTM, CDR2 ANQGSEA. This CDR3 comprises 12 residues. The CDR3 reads CSAHRGNTEAFF. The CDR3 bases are TGCAGCGCCCACAGGGGGAACACTGAAGCTTTCTTT. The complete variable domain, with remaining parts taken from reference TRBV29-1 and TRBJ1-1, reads SAVISQKPSRDICQRGTSLTIQCQVDSQVTMMFWYRQQPGQSLTLIATANQGSEATYESGFVIDKFPISRPNLTFSTLTVSNMSPEDSSIYLCSAHRGNTEAFFGQGTRLTVV.

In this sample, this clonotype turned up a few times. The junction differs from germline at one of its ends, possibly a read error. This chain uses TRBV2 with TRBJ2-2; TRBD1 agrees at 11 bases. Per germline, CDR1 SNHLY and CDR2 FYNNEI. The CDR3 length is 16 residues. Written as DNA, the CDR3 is TGTGCCAGCAGGGAAGGACAGGGGGCGACGACCGGGGAGCTGTTTTTT. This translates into CASREGQGATTGELFF. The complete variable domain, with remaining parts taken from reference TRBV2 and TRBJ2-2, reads EPEVTQTPSHQVTQMGQEVILRCVPISNHLYFYWYRQILGQKVEFLVSFYNNEISEKSEIFDDQFSVERPDGSNFTLKIRSTKLEDSAMYFCASREGQGATTGELFFGEGSRLTVL.

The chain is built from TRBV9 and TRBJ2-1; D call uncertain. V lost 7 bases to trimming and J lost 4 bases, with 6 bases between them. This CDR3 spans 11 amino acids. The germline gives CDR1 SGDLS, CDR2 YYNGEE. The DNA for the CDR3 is TGTGCCAGCGGGATATACAATGAGCAGTTCTTC. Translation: CASGIYNEQFF.

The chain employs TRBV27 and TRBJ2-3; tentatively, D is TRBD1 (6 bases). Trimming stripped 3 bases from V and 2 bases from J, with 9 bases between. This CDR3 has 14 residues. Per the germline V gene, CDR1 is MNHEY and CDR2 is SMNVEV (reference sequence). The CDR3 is CASSFQGYTDTQYF. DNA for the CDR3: TGTGCCAGCAGTTTTCAGGGGTACACAGATACGCAGTATTTT.

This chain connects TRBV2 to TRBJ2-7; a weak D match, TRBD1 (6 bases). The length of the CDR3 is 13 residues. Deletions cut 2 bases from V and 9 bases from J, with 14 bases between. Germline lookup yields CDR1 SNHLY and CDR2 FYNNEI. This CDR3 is CASSELLQGLQYF. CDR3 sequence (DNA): TGTGCCAGCAGTGAACTCCTACAGGGATTGCAGTACTTC.

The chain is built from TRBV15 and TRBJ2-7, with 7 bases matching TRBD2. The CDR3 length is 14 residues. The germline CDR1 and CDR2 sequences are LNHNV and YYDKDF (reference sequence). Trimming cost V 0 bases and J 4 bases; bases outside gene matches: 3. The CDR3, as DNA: TGTGCCACCAGCAGAGAATGGGGGGGATACGAGCAGTACTTC. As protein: CATSREWGGYEQYF.

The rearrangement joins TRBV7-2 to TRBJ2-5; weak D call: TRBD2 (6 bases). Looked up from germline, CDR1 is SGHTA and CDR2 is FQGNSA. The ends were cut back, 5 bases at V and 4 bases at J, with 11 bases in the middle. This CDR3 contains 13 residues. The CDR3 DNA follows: TGTGCCAGCAGCGTGACTAGGAGAGAGACCCAGTACTTC. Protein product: CASSVTRRETQYF.

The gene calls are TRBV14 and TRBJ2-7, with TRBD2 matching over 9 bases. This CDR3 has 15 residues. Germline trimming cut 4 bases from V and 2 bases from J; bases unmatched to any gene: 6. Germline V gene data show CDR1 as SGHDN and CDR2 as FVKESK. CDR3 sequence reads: CASSLTSGLAYEQYF. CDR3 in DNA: TGTGCCAGCAGCCTGACTAGCGGACTAGCCTACGAGCAGTACTTC.

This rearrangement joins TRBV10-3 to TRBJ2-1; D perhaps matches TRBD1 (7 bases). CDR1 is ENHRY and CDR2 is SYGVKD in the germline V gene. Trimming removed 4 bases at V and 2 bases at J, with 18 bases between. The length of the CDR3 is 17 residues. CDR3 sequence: CAISGQGMGGPYNEQFF. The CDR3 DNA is TGTGCCATCAGTGGACAGGGTATGGGAGGCCCCTACAATGAGCAGTTCTTC.

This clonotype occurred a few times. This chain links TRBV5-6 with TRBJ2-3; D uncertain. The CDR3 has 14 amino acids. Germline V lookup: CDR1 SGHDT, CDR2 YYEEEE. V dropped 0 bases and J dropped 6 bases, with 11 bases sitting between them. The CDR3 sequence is CASSLGPDQDTQYF. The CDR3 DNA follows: TGTGCCAGCAGCTTGGGGCCAGACCAGGATACGCAGTATTTT. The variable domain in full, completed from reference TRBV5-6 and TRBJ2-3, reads DAGVTQSPTHLIKTRGQQVTLRCSPKSGHDTVSWYQQALGQGPQFIFQYYEEEERQRGNFPDRFSGHQFPNYSSELNVNALLLGDSALYLCASSLGPDQDTQYFGPGTRLTVL.

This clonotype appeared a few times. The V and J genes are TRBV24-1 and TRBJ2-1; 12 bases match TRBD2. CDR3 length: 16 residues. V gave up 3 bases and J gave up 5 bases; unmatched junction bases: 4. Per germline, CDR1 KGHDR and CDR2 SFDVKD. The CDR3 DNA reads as TGTGCCACCAGTGATCTACCTAGCGGGAGGGACAATGAGCAGTTCTTC. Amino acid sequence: CATSDLPSGRDNEQFF.

CDR3 coding DNA: TGCAGTGCTAGAGATGTTGACGGAAATGAAAAACTGTTTTTT. Translating gives CSARDVDGNEKLFF. The chain recombines TRBV20-1 with TRBJ1-4; no definite D call. Trimming removed 0 bases at V and 5 bases at J, with 10 bases between. The germline V gene encodes CDR1 DFQATT and CDR2 SNEGSKA (reference sequence). This CDR3 region has 14 residues.